This is a list of T cell receptor beta chains from one sample in a study of blood T cell repertoires in COVID-19. TCRdb's copy holds only in-frame clones and misses some; the assay was immunoSEQ multiplex PCR. The sample has 180,000 or so clones; 65% to 90% are singletons. The sample taken for sequencing was peripheral blood. These receptors originate from a man aged 55 to 70 with acute or convalescent COVID-19. CDR3s include the opening cysteine and the closing phenylalanine or tryptophan. The D gene is left open where the match is weak. For some rows the clone size is stated as once, few or many, or as a class when expanded; others skip it.

clone_size: -
j_call: TRBJ1-2
v_call: TRBV7-8
d_call: -
cdr3_aa: CASSPGYYGYTF
cdr3_nt: TGTGCCAGCAGCCCGGGGTACTATGGCTACACCTTC

clone_size: -
j_call: TRBJ1-1
v_call: TRBV4-2
d_call: -
cdr3_aa: CASSQAGFDEAFF
cdr3_nt: TGTGCCAGCAGCCAAGCGGGGTTCGACGAAGCTTTCTTT

clone_size: -
j_call: TRBJ2-3
v_call: TRBV18
d_call: -
cdr3_aa: CASSPYQGGGTDTQYF
cdr3_nt: TGTGCCAGCTCACCGTATCAGGGGGGTGGCACAGATACGCAGTATTTT

clone_size: -
j_call: TRBJ1-1
v_call: TRBV10-3
d_call: TRBD1
cdr3_aa: CAISEWGQGGTEAFF
cdr3_nt: TGTGCCATCAGTGAGTGGGGACAGGGGGGCACTGAAGCTTTCTTT

clone_size: -
j_call: TRBJ2-1
v_call: TRBV29-1
d_call: -
cdr3_aa: CSVERDISSSYNEQFF
cdr3_nt: TGCAGCGTTGAAAGGGACATCAGTAGCTCCTACAATGAGCAGTTCTTC

clone_size: -
j_call: TRBJ2-3
v_call: TRBV5-4
d_call: TRBD1
cdr3_aa: CASSSRQGAVADTQYF
cdr3_nt: TGTGCCAGCAGCTCTAGACAGGGGGCGGTTGCAGATACGCAGTATTTT

clone_size: -
j_call: TRBJ2-5
v_call: TRBV7-2
d_call: TRBD2
cdr3_aa: CASSLTISGRAETQYF
cdr3_nt: TGTGCCAGCAGCTTAACTATTAGCGGGAGGGCCGAGACCCAGTACTTC

clone_size: once
j_call: TRBJ2-5
v_call: TRBV10-3
d_call: TRBD2
cdr3_aa: CAISNSGSEETQYF
cdr3_nt: TGTGCCATCAGTAATAGCGGGAGCGAAGAGACCCAGTACTTC

clone_size: -
j_call: TRBJ1-4
v_call: TRBV11-2
d_call: -
cdr3_aa: CASSRGGAGEKLFF
cdr3_nt: TGTGCCAGCAGCCGCGGGGGGGCCGGTGAAAAACTGTTTTTT

clone_size: -
j_call: TRBJ1-3
v_call: TRBV7-9
d_call: TRBD1
cdr3_aa: CASSLSDRGIGNTIYF
cdr3_nt: TGTGCCAGCAGCTTATCTGACAGGGGGATTGGAAACACCATATATTTT

clone_size: -
j_call: TRBJ2-3
v_call: TRBV19
d_call: TRBD1
cdr3_aa: CASRPQGAGGVTDTQYF
cdr3_nt: TGTGCCAGTAGGCCTCAGGGGGCAGGAGGTGTTACAGATACGCAGTATTTT

clone_size: once
j_call: TRBJ2-1
v_call: TRBV24-1
d_call: TRBD2
cdr3_aa: CATSDSMGLAGEQFF
cdr3_nt: TGTGCCACCAGTGATTCTATGGGACTAGCGGGAGAGCAGTTCTTC

clone_size: -
j_call: TRBJ1-2
v_call: TRBV6-5
d_call: -
cdr3_aa: CASSYRGFNYGYTF
cdr3_nt: TGTGCCAGCAGTTATAGGGGATTCAACTATGGCTACACCTTC

clone_size: few
j_call: TRBJ2-7
v_call: TRBV11-1
d_call: -
cdr3_aa: CASSPDRSYEQYF
cdr3_nt: TGTGCCAGCAGCCCTGACAGGAGCTACGAGCAGTACTTC

clone_size: -
j_call: TRBJ1-2
v_call: TRBV18
d_call: -
cdr3_aa: CASSPLAGVNYGYTF
cdr3_nt: TGTGCCAGCTCACCACTGGCAGGGGTGAACTATGGCTACACCTTC

clone_size: -
j_call: TRBJ1-1
v_call: TRBV5-4
d_call: -
cdr3_aa: CASSLGGRVNTEAFF
cdr3_nt: TGTGCCAGCAGCTTGGGAGGCAGGGTGAACACTGAAGCTTTCTTT

clone_size: -
j_call: TRBJ2-2
v_call: TRBV29-1
d_call: TRBD1
cdr3_aa: CSVEHRERGRTGELFF
cdr3_nt: TGCAGCGTTGAACATCGGGAAAGGGGGCGCACCGGGGAGCTGTTTTTT

clone_size: -
j_call: TRBJ1-4
v_call: TRBV11-2
d_call: TRBD1
cdr3_aa: CASSLGTGSAEKLFF
cdr3_nt: TGTGCCAGCAGCTTAGGGACAGGCTCGGCTGAAAAACTGTTTTTT

clone_size: -
j_call: TRBJ2-7
v_call: TRBV3-1/TRBV3-2
d_call: TRBD1
cdr3_aa: CASSRSTGGPYEQYF
cdr3_nt: TGTGCCAGCAGCCGATCGACAGGGGGACCCTACGAGCAGTACTTC

clone_size: -
j_call: TRBJ2-5
v_call: TRBV2
d_call: -
cdr3_aa: CASSPRRGGLETQYF
cdr3_nt: TGTGCCAGCAGCCCCCGAAGGGGCGGCCTAGAGACCCAGTACTTC

clone_size: -
j_call: TRBJ2-3
v_call: TRBV18
d_call: -
cdr3_aa: CASSPARTASTDTQYF
cdr3_nt: TGTGCCAGCTCACCAGCGAGGACAGCTAGCACAGATACGCAGTATTTT

clone_size: -
j_call: TRBJ2-6
v_call: TRBV9
d_call: -
cdr3_aa: CASSALGVAGRLTGANVLTF
cdr3_nt: TGTGCCAGCAGCGCACTAGGAGTGGCAGGCAGACTTACTGGGGCCAACGTCCTGACTTTC

clone_size: once
j_call: TRBJ2-7
v_call: TRBV3-1/TRBV3-2
d_call: TRBD1
cdr3_aa: CASSYDRAYEQYF
cdr3_nt: TGTGCCAGCAGTTACGACAGGGCCTACGAGCAGTACTTC

clone_size: few
j_call: TRBJ2-3
v_call: TRBV18
d_call: -
cdr3_aa: CASSSGIGTDTQYF
cdr3_nt: TGTGCCAGCTCCTCCGGGATAGGGACAGATACGCAGTATTTT

clone_size: -
j_call: TRBJ1-2
v_call: TRBV6-1
d_call: TRBD1
cdr3_aa: CASSEARGTGVRLDGYTF
cdr3_nt: TGTGCCAGCAGTGAAGCGCGGGGGACAGGGGTGCGATTGGATGGCTACACCTTC

clone_size: -
j_call: TRBJ1-4
v_call: TRBV28
d_call: -
cdr3_aa: CASSRGSANEKLFF
cdr3_nt: TGTGCCAGCAGTCGGGGGTCTGCTAATGAAAAACTGTTTTTT

clone_size: -
j_call: TRBJ1-4
v_call: TRBV5-4
d_call: -
cdr3_aa: CASSPGGTNEKLFF
cdr3_nt: TGTGCCAGCAGTCCTGGCGGAACGAATGAAAAACTGTTTTTT

clone_size: -
j_call: TRBJ1-2
v_call: TRBV9
d_call: TRBD1
cdr3_aa: CASSGPGQGAGYTF
cdr3_nt: TGTGCCAGCAGCGGCCCGGGACAGGGGGCTGGCTACACCTTC

clone_size: -
j_call: TRBJ1-1
v_call: TRBV5-1
d_call: -
cdr3_aa: CASSWNGGEAFF
cdr3_nt: TGCGCCAGCAGCTGGAACGGGGGTGAAGCTTTCTTT

clone_size: -
j_call: TRBJ2-3
v_call: TRBV27
d_call: TRBD1
cdr3_aa: CASSLRQGATDTQYF
cdr3_nt: TGTGCCAGCAGTTTACGACAGGGGGCCACAGATACGCAGTATTTT

clone_size: -
j_call: TRBJ2-2
v_call: TRBV5-5
d_call: -
cdr3_aa: CASSPLGRGGSGELFF
cdr3_nt: TGTGCCAGCAGCCCCCTCGGGAGAGGGGGCAGCGGGGAGCTGTTTTTT

clone_size: -
j_call: TRBJ2-2
v_call: TRBV2
d_call: -
cdr3_aa: CASKTQGQSTGELFF
cdr3_nt: TGTGCCAGCAAAACCCAGGGACAATCCACCGGGGAGCTGTTTTTT

clone_size: -
j_call: TRBJ2-1
v_call: TRBV7-2
d_call: -
cdr3_aa: CASSLVSEVQQFF
cdr3_nt: TGTGCCAGCAGCTTAGTGTCAGAGGTCCAGCAGTTCTTC

clone_size: -
j_call: TRBJ2-2
v_call: TRBV28
d_call: -
cdr3_aa: CASSIQNTGELFF
cdr3_nt: TGTGCCAGCAGTATTCAGAACACCGGGGAGCTGTTTTTT

clone_size: -
j_call: TRBJ2-5
v_call: TRBV6-6
d_call: TRBD2
cdr3_aa: CASNRQRGQETQYF
cdr3_nt: TGTGCCAGCAACCGACAGCGGGGACAAGAGACCCAGTACTTC

clone_size: few
j_call: TRBJ2-1
v_call: TRBV29-1
d_call: -
cdr3_aa: CSVGRERYNEQFF
cdr3_nt: TGCAGCGTTGGACGGGAGAGATACAATGAGCAGTTCTTC

clone_size: -
j_call: TRBJ1-3
v_call: TRBV18
d_call: TRBD1
cdr3_aa: CASSLPGQAGNTIYF
cdr3_nt: TGTGCCAGCTCTCTTCCGGGACAGGCTGGAAACACCATATATTTT

clone_size: -
j_call: TRBJ1-6
v_call: TRBV6-5
d_call: -
cdr3_aa: CASSYSRTVNSPLHF
cdr3_nt: TGTGCCAGCAGTTACTCGCGGACAGTTAATTCACCCCTCCACTTT

clone_size: -
j_call: TRBJ2-7
v_call: TRBV6-5
d_call: TRBD1
cdr3_aa: CASSYSPGQGYEQYF
cdr3_nt: TGTGCCAGCAGTTACTCTCCGGGACAGGGGTACGAGCAGTACTTC

clone_size: -
j_call: TRBJ1-2
v_call: TRBV3-1/TRBV3-2
d_call: -
cdr3_aa: CASSQEWQGKGYTF
cdr3_nt: TGTGCCAGCAGCCAAGAATGGCAGGGGAAGGGCTACACCTTC

clone_size: -
j_call: TRBJ1-3
v_call: TRBV7-9
d_call: -
cdr3_aa: CASSPLSPGNTIYF
cdr3_nt: TGTGCCAGCAGCCCCCTCTCCCCCGGAAACACCATATATTTT

clone_size: -
j_call: TRBJ2-1
v_call: TRBV5-1
d_call: -
cdr3_aa: CASSHGSTSYNEQFF
cdr3_nt: TGCGCCAGCAGCCACGGGAGCACCTCCTACAATGAGCAGTTCTTC

clone_size: -
j_call: TRBJ1-3
v_call: TRBV7-2
d_call: TRBD1
cdr3_aa: CASSPPQGAQGNTIYF
cdr3_nt: TGTGCCAGCAGCCCCCCCCAGGGGGCGCAGGGAAACACCATATATTTT

clone_size: once
j_call: TRBJ2-5
v_call: TRBV29-1
d_call: TRBD1
cdr3_aa: CSAGQGQETQYF
cdr3_nt: TGCAGCGCAGGACAGGGCCAAGAGACCCAGTACTTC

clone_size: -
j_call: TRBJ1-5
v_call: TRBV27
d_call: -
cdr3_aa: CASSLLRDNQPQHF
cdr3_nt: TGTGCCAGCAGTTTATTACGGGACAATCAGCCCCAGCATTTT

clone_size: -
j_call: TRBJ2-5
v_call: TRBV2
d_call: -
cdr3_aa: CASWGRERVQETQYF
cdr3_nt: TGTGCCAGTTGGGGCCGAGAACGGGTTCAAGAGACCCAGTACTTC

clone_size: -
j_call: TRBJ2-1
v_call: TRBV18
d_call: -
cdr3_aa: CASSPPSGSYNEQFF
cdr3_nt: TGTGCCAGCTCACCACCCTCCGGGTCCTACAATGAGCAGTTCTTC

clone_size: -
j_call: TRBJ1-1
v_call: TRBV19
d_call: -
cdr3_aa: CASSINRVPVGTEAFF
cdr3_nt: TGTGCCAGTAGTATTAACAGGGTTCCCGTCGGCACTGAAGCTTTCTTT

clone_size: -
j_call: TRBJ1-1
v_call: TRBV18
d_call: TRBD1
cdr3_aa: CASSPGQGMNTEAFF
cdr3_nt: TGTGCCAGCTCGCCGGGACAGGGGATGAACACTGAAGCTTTCTTT

clone_size: -
j_call: TRBJ1-5
v_call: TRBV19
d_call: -
cdr3_aa: CASSTIQGDNQPQHF
cdr3_nt: TGTGCCAGTAGTACTATACAGGGTGATAATCAGCCCCAGCATTTT

clone_size: -
j_call: TRBJ2-2
v_call: TRBV6-2/TRBV6-3
d_call: TRBD2
cdr3_aa: CASSYSTTSGRVDTGELFF
cdr3_nt: TGTGCCAGCAGTTACTCGACCACTAGCGGGAGGGTAGATACCGGGGAGCTGTTTTTT

clone_size: -
j_call: TRBJ2-3
v_call: TRBV9
d_call: TRBD2
cdr3_aa: CASSVVAGSTDTQYF
cdr3_nt: TGTGCCAGCAGCGTAGTAGCGGGGAGCACAGATACGCAGTATTTT

clone_size: -
j_call: TRBJ2-1
v_call: TRBV12-3/TRBV12-4
d_call: TRBD1
cdr3_aa: CAGGGTGNREQFF
cdr3_nt: TGTGCCGGGGGAGGGACAGGGAATCGTGAGCAGTTCTTC